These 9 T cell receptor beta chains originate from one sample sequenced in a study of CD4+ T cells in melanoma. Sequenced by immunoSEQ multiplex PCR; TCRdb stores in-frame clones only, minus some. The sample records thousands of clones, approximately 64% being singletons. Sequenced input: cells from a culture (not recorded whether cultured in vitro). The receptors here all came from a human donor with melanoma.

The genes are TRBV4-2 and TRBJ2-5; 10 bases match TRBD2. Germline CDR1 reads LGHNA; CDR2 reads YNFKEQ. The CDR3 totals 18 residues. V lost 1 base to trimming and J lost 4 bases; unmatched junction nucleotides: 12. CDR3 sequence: CASSQAGLAGVAGETQYF. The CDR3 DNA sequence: TGTGCCAGCAGCCAAGCCGGGCTAGCGGGGGTAGCGGGAGAGACCCAGTACTTC.

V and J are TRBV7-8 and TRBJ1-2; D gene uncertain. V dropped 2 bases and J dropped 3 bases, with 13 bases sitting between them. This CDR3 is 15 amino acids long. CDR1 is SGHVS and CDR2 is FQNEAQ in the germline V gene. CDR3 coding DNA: TGTGCCAGCAGCTTAAGTCAGCCAGCTTACTATGGCTACACCTTC. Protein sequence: CASSLSQPAYYGYTF.

The CDR3 nucleotides are TGTGCCAGCAGCTACACTTATCGGTGGGGGGAGACCCAGTACTTC. Translating gives CASSYTYRWGETQYF. This chain joins TRBV7-8 and TRBJ2-5, with D tentatively TRBD1 or TRBD2 (5 bases each). The CDR3 consists of 15 residues. Germline CDR1 is SGHVS and CDR2 is FQNEAQ. Trimming took off 4 bases at V and 5 bases at J, with 17 bases between the two ends.

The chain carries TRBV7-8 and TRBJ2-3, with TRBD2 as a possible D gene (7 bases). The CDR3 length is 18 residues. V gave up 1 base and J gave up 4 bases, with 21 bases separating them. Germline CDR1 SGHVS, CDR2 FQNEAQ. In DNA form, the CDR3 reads TGTGCCAGCAGCTTAGTCGCCCGGAGGGGGGCGGGGGCAGATACGCAGTATTTT. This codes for CASSLVARRGAGADTQYF.

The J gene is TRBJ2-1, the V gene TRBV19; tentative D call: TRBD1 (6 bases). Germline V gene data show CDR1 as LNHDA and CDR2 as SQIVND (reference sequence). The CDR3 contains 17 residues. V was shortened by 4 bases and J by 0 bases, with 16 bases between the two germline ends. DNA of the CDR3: TGTGCCAGTAGTACCTCGACAGGTTTTTTCTCCTACAATGAGCAGTTCTTC. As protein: CASSTSTGFFSYNEQFF.

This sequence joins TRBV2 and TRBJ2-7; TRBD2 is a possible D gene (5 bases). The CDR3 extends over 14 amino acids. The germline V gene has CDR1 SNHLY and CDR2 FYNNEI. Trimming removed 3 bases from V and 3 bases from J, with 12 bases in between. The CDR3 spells CASSDGLALYEQYF. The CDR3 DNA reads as TGTGCCAGCAGTGATGGGCTAGCTCTCTACGAGCAGTACTTC.

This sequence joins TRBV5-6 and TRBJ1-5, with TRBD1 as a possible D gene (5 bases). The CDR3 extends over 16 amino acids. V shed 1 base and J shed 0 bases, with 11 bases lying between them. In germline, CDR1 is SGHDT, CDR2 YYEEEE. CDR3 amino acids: CASSLQGKVSNQPQHF. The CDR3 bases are TGTGCCAGCAGCTTGCAGGGTAAAGTTAGCAATCAGCCCCAGCATTTT.

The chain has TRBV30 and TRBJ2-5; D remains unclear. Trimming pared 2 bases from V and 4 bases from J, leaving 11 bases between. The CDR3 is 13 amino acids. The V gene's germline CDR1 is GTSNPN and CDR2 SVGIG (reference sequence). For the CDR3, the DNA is TGTGCCTGGAGTCTGGGCCGACGAGAGACCCAGTACTTC. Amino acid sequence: CAWSLGRRETQYF.

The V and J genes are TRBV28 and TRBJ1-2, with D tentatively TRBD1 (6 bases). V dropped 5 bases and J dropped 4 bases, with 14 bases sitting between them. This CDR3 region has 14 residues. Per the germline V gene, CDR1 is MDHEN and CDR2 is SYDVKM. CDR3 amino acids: CASSTRQALYGYTF. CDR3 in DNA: TGTGCCAGCAGTACGCGACAGGCTCTCTATGGCTACACCTTC.